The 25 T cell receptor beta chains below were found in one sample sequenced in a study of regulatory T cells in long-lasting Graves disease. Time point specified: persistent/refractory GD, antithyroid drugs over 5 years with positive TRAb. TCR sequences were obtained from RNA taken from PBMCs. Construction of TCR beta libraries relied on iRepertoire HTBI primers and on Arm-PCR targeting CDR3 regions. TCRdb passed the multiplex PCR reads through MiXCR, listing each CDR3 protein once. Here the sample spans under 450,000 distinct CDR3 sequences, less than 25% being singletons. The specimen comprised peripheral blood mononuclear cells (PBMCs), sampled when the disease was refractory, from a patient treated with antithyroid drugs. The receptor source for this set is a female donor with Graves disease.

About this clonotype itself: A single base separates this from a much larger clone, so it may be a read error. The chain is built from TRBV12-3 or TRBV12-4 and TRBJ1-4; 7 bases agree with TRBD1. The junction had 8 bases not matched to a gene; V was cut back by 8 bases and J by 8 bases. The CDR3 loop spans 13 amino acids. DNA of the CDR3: TGTGCCAGCGGGGACTTACAGGGGGAAAAACTGTTTTTT. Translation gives CASGDLQGEKLFF.

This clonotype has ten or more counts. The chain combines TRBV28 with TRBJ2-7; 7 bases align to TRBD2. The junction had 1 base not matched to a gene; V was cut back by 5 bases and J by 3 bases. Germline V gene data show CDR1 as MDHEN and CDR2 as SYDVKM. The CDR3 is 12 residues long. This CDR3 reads CASSSGVYEQYF. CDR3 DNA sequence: TGTGCCAGCAGTAGCGGGGTCTACGAGCAGTACTTC.

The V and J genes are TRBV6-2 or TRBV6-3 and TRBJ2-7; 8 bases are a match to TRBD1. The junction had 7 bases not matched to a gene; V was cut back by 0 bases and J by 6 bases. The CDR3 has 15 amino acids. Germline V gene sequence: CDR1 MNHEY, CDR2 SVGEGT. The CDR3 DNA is TGTGCCAGCAGTTACTCCCGGACAGGGATCGGCGAGCAGTACTTC. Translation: CASSYSRTGIGEQYF.

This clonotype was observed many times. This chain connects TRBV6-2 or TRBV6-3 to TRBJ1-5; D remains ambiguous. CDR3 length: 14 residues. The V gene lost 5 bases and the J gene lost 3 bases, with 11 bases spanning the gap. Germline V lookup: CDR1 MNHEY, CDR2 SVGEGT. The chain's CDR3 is CASSDQTINQPQHF. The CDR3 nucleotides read TGTGCCAGCAGTGATCAAACAATCAATCAGCCCCAGCATTTT.

This CDR3 reads CASSLGSGINEQYF. The CDR3 DNA sequence: TGTGCCAGCAGTTTGGGCAGCGGGATAAACGAGCAGTACTTC. The chain links TRBV12-3 or TRBV12-4 to TRBJ2-7; 7 nucleotides agree with TRBD2. This CDR3 has 14 amino acids. The trim removed 3 bases at V and 5 bases at J, leaving 7 bases unmatched.

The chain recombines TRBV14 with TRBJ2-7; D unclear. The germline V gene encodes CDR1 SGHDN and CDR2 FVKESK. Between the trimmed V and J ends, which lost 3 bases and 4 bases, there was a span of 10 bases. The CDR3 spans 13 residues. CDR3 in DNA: TGTGCCAGCAGCCAGAGACCCAAATACGAGCAGTACTTC. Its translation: CASSQRPKYEQYF.

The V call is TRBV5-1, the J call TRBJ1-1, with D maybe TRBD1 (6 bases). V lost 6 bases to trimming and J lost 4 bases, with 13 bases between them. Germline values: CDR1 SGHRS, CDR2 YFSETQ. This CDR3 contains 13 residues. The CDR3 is CASTPGQSTEAFF. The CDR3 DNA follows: TGCGCCAGCACCCCGGGACAATCCACTGAAGCTTTCTTT.

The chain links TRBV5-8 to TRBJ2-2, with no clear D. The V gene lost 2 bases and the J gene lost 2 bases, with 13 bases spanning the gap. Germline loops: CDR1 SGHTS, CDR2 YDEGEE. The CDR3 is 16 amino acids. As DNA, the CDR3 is TGTGCCAGCAGCTTCCCGAGACGGATTAACACCGGGGAGCTGTTTTTT. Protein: CASSFPRRINTGELFF.

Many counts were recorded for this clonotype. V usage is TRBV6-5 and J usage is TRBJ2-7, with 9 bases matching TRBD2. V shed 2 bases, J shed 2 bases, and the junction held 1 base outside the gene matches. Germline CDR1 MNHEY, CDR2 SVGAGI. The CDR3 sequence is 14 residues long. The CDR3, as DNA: TGTGCCAGCAGTTACGCTAGCGGGACCTACGAGCAGTACTTC. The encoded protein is CASSYASGTYEQYF.

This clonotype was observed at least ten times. CDR3 sequence reads: CASSRLAGGPGANVLTF. CDR3 coding DNA: TGTGCCAGCAGCCGACTAGCGGGAGGGCCTGGGGCCAACGTCCTGACTTTC. This chain connects TRBV3-1 to TRBJ2-6, with TRBD2 matching 14 bases. The V gene end was trimmed by 4 bases and the J gene end by 2 bases; junction bases not matched to a gene: 1. The CDR3 length is 17 residues. CDR1 is LGHDT and CDR2 is YNNKEL in the germline V gene (reference sequence).

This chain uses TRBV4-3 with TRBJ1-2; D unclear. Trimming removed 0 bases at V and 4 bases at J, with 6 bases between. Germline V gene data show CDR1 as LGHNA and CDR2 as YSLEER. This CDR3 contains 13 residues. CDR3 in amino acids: CASSQEQSYGYTF. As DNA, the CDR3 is TGCGCCAGCAGCCAAGAGCAGTCCTATGGCTACACCTTC.

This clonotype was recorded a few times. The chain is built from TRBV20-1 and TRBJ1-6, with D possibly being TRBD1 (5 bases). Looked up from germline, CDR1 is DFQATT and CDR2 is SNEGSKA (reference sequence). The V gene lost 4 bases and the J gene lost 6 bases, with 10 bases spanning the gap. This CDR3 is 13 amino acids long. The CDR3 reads CSATGTVNSPLHF. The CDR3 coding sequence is TGCAGTGCTACCGGGACGGTTAATTCACCCCTCCACTTT.

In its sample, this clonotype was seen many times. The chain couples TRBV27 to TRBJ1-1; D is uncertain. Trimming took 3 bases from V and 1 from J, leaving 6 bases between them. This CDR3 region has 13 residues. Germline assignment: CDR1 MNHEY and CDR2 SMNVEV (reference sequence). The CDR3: CASSFVENTEAFF. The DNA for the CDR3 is TGTGCCAGCAGTTTTGTCGAGAACACTGAAGCTTTCTTT.

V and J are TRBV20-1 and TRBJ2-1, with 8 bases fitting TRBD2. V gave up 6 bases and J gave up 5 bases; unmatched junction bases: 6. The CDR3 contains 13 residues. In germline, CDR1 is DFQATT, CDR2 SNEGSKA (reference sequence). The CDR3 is CSASGLEHNEQFF. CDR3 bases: TGCAGTGCGTCGGGACTAGAACACAATGAGCAGTTCTTC.

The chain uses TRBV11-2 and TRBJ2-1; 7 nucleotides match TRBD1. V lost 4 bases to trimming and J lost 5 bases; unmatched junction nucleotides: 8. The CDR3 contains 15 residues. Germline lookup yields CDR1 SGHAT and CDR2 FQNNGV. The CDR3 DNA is TGTGCCAGCAGCTCACCGGGACAGAGAAACAATGAGCAGTTCTTC. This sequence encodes CASSSPGQRNNEQFF.

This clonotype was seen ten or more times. For the CDR3, the DNA is TGTGCCAGCAGCTTAAGAATCGGACAGGTCGGCTACACCTTC. Protein: CASSLRIGQVGYTF. The chain carries TRBV7-2 and TRBJ1-2; 7 bases are shared with TRBD1. The CDR3 totals 14 residues. Germline CDR1 is SGHTA and CDR2 is FQGNSA. The junction had 8 bases not matched to a gene; V was cut back by 2 bases and J by 8 bases.

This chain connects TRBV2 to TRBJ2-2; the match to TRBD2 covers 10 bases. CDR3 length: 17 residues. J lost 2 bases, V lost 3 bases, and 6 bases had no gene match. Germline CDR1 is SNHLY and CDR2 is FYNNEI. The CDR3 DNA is TGTGCCAGCAGTGAGAGGACTAGCGGACAAAACACCGGGGAGCTGTTTTTT. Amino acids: CASSERTSGQNTGELFF.

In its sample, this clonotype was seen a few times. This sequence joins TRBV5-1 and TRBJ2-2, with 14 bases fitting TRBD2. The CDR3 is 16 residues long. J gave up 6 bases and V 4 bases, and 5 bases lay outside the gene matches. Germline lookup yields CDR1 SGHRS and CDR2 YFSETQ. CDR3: CASSPGLAGVPGELFF. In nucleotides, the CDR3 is TGCGCCAGCAGCCCGGGACTAGCGGGAGTTCCCGGGGAGCTGTTTTTT.

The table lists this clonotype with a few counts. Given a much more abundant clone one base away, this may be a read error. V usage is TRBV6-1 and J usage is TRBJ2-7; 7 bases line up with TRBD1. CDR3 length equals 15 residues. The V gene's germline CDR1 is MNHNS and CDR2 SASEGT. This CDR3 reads CASSQNRGFPYEQHF. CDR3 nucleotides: TGTGCCAGCAGTCAGAACAGGGGTTTCCCCTACGAGCAGCACTTC.

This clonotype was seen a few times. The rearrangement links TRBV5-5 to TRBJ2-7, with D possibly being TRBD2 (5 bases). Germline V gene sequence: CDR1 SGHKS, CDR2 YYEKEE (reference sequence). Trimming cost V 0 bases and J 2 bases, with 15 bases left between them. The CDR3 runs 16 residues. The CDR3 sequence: CASSLGPTSGTYEQYF. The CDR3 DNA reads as TGTGCCAGCAGCTTGGGTCCGACCAGCGGCACCTACGAGCAGTACTTC.

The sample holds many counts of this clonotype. The CDR3 here is CASSAGTSGSYEQYF. The CDR3 DNA is TGTGCCAGCAGTGCCGGGACTAGCGGGTCCTACGAGCAGTACTTC. The V gene is TRBV7-3, the J gene TRBJ2-7; 12 bases agree with TRBD2. The CDR3 consists of 15 residues. Germline values: CDR1 SGHTA, CDR2 FQGTGA. V lost 6 bases, J lost 1 base, and 4 bases stayed unmatched.

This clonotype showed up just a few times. The CDR3 sequence: CASSSRTVYGYTF. CDR3 DNA: TGCGCCAGCAGCTCCCGGACAGTCTATGGCTACACCTTC. V is TRBV5-1 and J is TRBJ1-2; TRBD1 is a possible D gene (6 bases). In germline, CDR1 is SGHRS, CDR2 YFSETQ. The germline V and J ends were trimmed by 3 bases and 4 bases, with 10 bases remaining between them. This CDR3 has 13 amino acids.

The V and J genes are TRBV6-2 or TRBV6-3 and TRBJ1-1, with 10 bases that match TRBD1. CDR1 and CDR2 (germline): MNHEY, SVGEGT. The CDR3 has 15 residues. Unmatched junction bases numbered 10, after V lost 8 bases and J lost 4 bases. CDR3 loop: CASSDRGTSATEAFF. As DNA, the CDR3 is TGTGCCAGCTCGGACAGGGGGACATCGGCCACTGAAGCTTTCTTT.

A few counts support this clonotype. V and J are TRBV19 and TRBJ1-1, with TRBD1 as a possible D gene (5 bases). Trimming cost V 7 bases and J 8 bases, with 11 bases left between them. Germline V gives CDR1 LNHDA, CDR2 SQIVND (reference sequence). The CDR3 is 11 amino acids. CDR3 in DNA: TGTGCCAGTACCCTGGGGGGAGAAGCTTTCTTT. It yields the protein CASTLGGEAFF.

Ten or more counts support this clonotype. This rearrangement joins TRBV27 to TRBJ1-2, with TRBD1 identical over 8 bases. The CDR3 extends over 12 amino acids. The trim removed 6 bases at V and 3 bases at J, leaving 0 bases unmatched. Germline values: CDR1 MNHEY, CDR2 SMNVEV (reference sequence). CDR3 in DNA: TGTGCCAGCAGGACAGGGGACTATGGCTACACCTTC. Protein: CASRTGDYGYTF.